This TCR beta chain was sequenced for a study of cytomegalovirus exposure and HLA in healthy donors. Study results and limitations: Segments of the TCR beta V type were, in most cases, productive about 87% or about 30% of the time in an earlier analysis. Associated with cytomegalovirus, according to the listing, were 164 TCR beta chains.

PCR used 60 Vbeta primers and 13 Jbeta primers. TCRdb's copy holds only in-frame clones and misses some; the assay was immunoSEQ multiplex PCR. The sample holds about 71,000 clones, roughly two thirds seen once. Worth noting for this clone: The antigen is not known. Other DNA variants within this sample encode the same CDR3.

The sample consisted of PBMCs. The TCR sequence derives from a man aged 40-49 years in good health and CMV-seropositive.

The CDR3 DNA is TGCGCCAGCAGCTTGGCCGAGGAGGGAACTGAAGCTTTCTTT. Residues: CASSLAEEGTEAFF. The rearrangement joins TRBV5-1 to TRBJ1-1; D not certain. The ends were cut back, 0 bases at V and 5 bases at J, with 11 bases in the middle. The CDR3 length is 14 residues. CDR1 and CDR2 (germline): SGHRS, YFSETQ.